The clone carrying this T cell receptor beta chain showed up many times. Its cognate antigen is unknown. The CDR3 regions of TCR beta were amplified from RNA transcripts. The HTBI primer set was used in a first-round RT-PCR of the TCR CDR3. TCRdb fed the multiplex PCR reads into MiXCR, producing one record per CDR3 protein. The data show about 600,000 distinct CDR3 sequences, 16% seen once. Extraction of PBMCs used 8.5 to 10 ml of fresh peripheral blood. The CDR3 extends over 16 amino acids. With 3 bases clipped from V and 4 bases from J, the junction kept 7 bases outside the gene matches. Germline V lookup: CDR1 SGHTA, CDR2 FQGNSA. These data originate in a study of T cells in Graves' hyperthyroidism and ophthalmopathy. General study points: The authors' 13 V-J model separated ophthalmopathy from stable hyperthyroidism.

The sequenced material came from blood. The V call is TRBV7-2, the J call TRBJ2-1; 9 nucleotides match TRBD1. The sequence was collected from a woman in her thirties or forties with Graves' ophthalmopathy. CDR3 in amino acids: CASSFYGQGTYNEQFF. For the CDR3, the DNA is TGTGCCAGCAGCTTTTACGGACAGGGGACTTACAATGAGCAGTTCTTC.